These T cell receptor beta chains were read from a single sample in a study of CD8 T cells in Susac syndrome. TCRdb re-called the immunoSEQ multiplex PCR reads with MiXCR, one entry per CDR3 protein. The sample lists roughly 330,000 distinct CDR3 sequences, about 91% seen once, with roughly 0.059% in the top ten. What was sequenced was CD4+ T cells from PBMCs. These receptors all come from a human donor with multiple sclerosis. The conserved cysteine and the conserved F or W are not part of the CDR3 here.

>TRBJ2-3|17|TRBV6-5
ASSYRTRGLRGPWDTQY
>TRBJ1-2|13|TRBV2
ASSGLQGVDYGYT
>TRBJ2-5|20|TRBV18
ASSPQGFPTKPSERGTETQY
>TRBJ2-5|12|TRBV7-2
ASSTRRFQETQY
>TRBJ1-5|16|TRBV7-2
ASSLVGSPGGYNQPQH
>TRBJ2-1|14|TRBV19
ASSIDLLSSYNEQF
>TRBJ2-1|16|TRBV4-1
ASSQYAVGRGSYNEQF
>TRBJ1-2|13|TRBV7-2
ASSTPPGTGHGYT
>TRBJ2-1|15|TRBV27
ASSWLRGSSSYNEQF
>TRBJ1-5|12|TRBV6-1
AVTPGTFGQPQH
>TRBJ2-2|15|TRBV3-1
ASSQDWGGSNTGELF
>TRBJ1-2|11|TRBV27
ASSSGRQHGYT
>TRBJ1-2|11|TRBV25-1
ASSREGGDGYT
>TRBJ2-7|12|TRBV19
ASSMSGGPYEQY
>TRBJ2-3|12|TRBV29-1
SAQGSPRTDTQY
>TRBJ1-3|12|TRBV6-5
ASSSTGGANTIY
>TRBJ1-1|11|TRBV15
AIRNSRNTEAF
>TRBJ2-5|11|TRBV18
ASSTGLAETQY
>TRBJ1-5|11|TRBV6-1
ASKDRVNQPQH
>TRBJ1-1|12|TRBV4-3
ASSQEVRVTEAF
>TRBJ1-1|13|TRBV6-1
ASSGLGQGVTEAF
>TRBJ2-1|12|TRBV28
ASSTSGGYNEQF
>TRBJ2-5|15|TRBV3-1
ASSHPGLAGYKETQY
>TRBJ1-2|10|TRBV20-1
SARAWVYGYT
>TRBJ2-1|12|TRBV11-2
ASSPLGIAGEQF
>TRBJ2-7|12|TRBV4-3
ASSQEWQRYSQY
>TRBJ2-7|12|TRBV6-2/TRBV6-3
ASNAHGSSYEQY
>TRBJ2-7|14|TRBV7-9
ASSLGLRHRTYEQY
>TRBJ1-1|13|TRBV27
ASRLGTAGNTEAF
>TRBJ2-1|12|TRBV2
ASSDWTSNHEQF
>TRBJ1-6|12|TRBV3-1
ASSQGHSHSPLH
>TRBJ2-1|15|TRBV7-2
ASSPSRTSGIYNEQF
>TRBJ2-5|17|TRBV3-1
ASSHLGTSGGRWQETQY
>TRBJ1-3|13|TRBV2
ASSEGPGPQDTIY
>TRBJ2-7|11|TRBV7-2
ASSISGGYEQY
>TRBJ1-6|11|TRBV30
AWSVIGDSPLH
>TRBJ1-1|14|TRBV9
ASSVDPGAGGTEAF
>TRBJ2-6|14|TRBV7-2
ASSGRSGPGANVLT
>TRBJ2-5|15|TRBV14
ASSQDRSVPSGETQY
>TRBJ1-5|13|TRBV7-8
ASSPTGVGNQPQH
>TRBJ2-1|14|TRBV20-1
SAYHSGTSGRNPQF
>TRBJ1-1|12|TRBV7-2
ASSRDGVNTEAF
>TRBJ2-5|12|TRBV5-1
ASSLSRQKETQY
>TRBJ1-2|11|TRBV6-2/TRBV6-3
ASITRPGAPYT
>TRBJ2-2|14|TRBV12-3/TRBV12-4
ASSSSWGKIPGELF
>TRBJ2-1|12|TRBV12-3/TRBV12-4
ASFPGVTYNEQF
>TRBJ2-5|12|TRBV7-2
ASSLGVSEETQY
>TRBJ1-1|12|TRBV11-2
ASSLNRLNTEAF
>TRBJ2-7|13|TRBV7-2
ASSWDFLSSYEQY
>TRBJ1-5|11|TRBV19
ASSILGNQPQH
>TRBJ2-2|14|TRBV5-4
ASSPPSQLNTGELF
>TRBJ2-5|11|TRBV27
ASSSGIQETQY
>TRBJ2-7|12|TRBV5-1
ASSLTGTLGEQY
>TRBJ2-7|9|TRBV29-1
SVEGAQFQY
>TRBJ1-2|15|TRBV3-1
ASSPYSGIRTNYGYT
>TRBJ2-5|11|TRBV6-2/TRBV6-3
ASGASAKGTQY
>TRBJ2-4|11|TRBV2
ASSGTGSDIQY
>TRBJ2-7|12|TRBV4-1
ASSQEVPPYEQY
>TRBJ1-2|8|TRBV20-1
SVGVNGYT
>TRBJ1-6|15|TRBV3-1
ASSQDEGIGGNSPLH